This T cell receptor beta chain was documented in a study of shared clonotypes between healthy human individuals. The assay ran at deep level. Sequenced by immunoSEQ multiplex PCR; TCRdb stores in-frame clones only, minus some. The data contain about a million clones, about 70% of them singletons. The CDR3 contains 15 residues. The germline CDR1 and CDR2 sequences are SQVTM and ANQGSEA. Trimming took 2 bases from V and 8 from J, leaving 21 bases between them. HIV-negative, healthy adults without recent acute infections or vaccinations were the donors. Study outcomes and limitations: Some naive CD4 clonotypes, about 5%, turned up in common across several donors. Generation probabilities were higher for clonotypes shared across all four sorted-subset donors than for unshared ones.

Points on this clone: Its matching antigen is unknown.

The receptor was isolated from a man between 18 and 29 years old in good health. J is TRBJ1-2 and V is TRBV29-1; perhaps TRBD1 as D (6 bases). Sequences were obtained from memory CD4+ T cells sorted from blood. Documented subset: CD45RA-negative fraction. CDR3 protein: CSVEKGPGRGAGYTF. CDR3 in DNA: TGCAGCGTTGAAAAAGGGCCAGGCCGGGGGGCCGGCTACACCTTC.